This TCR beta chain was profiled in a study of blood T cell repertoires in COVID-19. About the study: Nucleic acid was either cDNA or gDNA, and it came from T cells, B-cell-depleted T cells, or PBMCs.

This clone came up once. With V trimmed by 6 bases and J by 0 bases, 16 bases remained unmatched. The CDR3 has 19 amino acids. Germline CDR1 MDHEN, CDR2 SYDVKM. In the authors' methods: Reference gene primers were amplified, and this amplification served to estimate nucleated cell counts. Assay used: immunoSEQ multiplex PCR; TCRdb lists only in-frame clones, some missing. V, J and clone size derive from that table, while D and trimming were established from the DNA sequence. The sample shows more than 150,000 clones, 90% to 95% of them seen only once. The rearrangement joins TRBV28 to TRBJ2-2; 7 bases fit TRBD1. Sequencing was carried out using peripheral blood. The TCR was taken from a man aged 50 to 60 with acute or convalescent COVID-19. As DNA, the CDR3 is TGTGCCAGCAGGACCTATTGGGGACAGCTCAAAGCGAACACCGGGGAGCTGTTTTTT. Translating it yields CASRTYWGQLKANTGELFF.